The clone carrying this TCR beta chain was recorded only once. Assay: immunoSEQ multiplex PCR; the TCRdb copy retains only in-frame clones and omits some. The sample consists of about 24,000 clones, about nine tenths of them appearing once. These data belong to a study of T cells in localized non-small cell lung cancer. The germline V and J ends were trimmed by 4 bases and 8 bases, with 11 bases remaining between them. The germline V gene encodes CDR1 SGHDN and CDR2 FVKESK. The CDR3 extends over 12 amino acids. This material consisted of peripheral blood, taken before any cancer treatment. The TCR originated in a woman aged 40-75 years with stage I lung adenocarcinoma. The chain employs TRBV14 and TRBJ1-2; possible D gene TRBD1, 6 bases. The CDR3 DNA reads as TGTGCCAGCAGCCTGGACAGCCGGGGCTACACCTTC. Amino acids: CASSLDSRGYTF. The full variable domain, with the rest looked up from reference TRBV14 and TRBJ1-2, is EAGVTQFPSHSVIEKGQTVTLRCDPISGHDNLYWYRRVMGKEIKFLLHFVKESKQDESGMPNNRFLAERTGGTYSTLKVQPAELEDSGVYFCASSLDSRGYTFGSGTRLTVV.